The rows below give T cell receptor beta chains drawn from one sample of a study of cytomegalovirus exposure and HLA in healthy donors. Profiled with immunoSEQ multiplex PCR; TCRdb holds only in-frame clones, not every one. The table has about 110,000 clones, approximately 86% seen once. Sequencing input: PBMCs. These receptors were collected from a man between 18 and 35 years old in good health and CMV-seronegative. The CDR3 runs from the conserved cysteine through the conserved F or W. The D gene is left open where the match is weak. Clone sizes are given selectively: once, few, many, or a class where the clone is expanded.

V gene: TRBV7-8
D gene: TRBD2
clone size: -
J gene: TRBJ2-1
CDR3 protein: CASSFGLADPNEQFF
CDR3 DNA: TGTGCCAGCAGCTTCGGACTAGCGGACCCTAATGAGCAGTTCTTC

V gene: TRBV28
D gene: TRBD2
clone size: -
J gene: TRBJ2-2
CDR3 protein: CASSLLTSGRAINTGELFF
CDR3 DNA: TGTGCCAGCAGTTTACTTACTAGCGGGAGGGCCATCAACACCGGGGAGCTGTTTTTT

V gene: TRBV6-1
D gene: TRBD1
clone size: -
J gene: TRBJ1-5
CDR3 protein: CASRSGTAGPPQHF
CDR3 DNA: TGTGCCAGCAGGAGTGGGACAGCCGGCCCCCCCCAGCATTTT

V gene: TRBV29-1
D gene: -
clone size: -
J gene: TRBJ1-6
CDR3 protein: CSVGTVSYNSPLHF
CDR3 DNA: TGCAGCGTTGGGACAGTCTCCTATAATTCACCCCTCCACTTT

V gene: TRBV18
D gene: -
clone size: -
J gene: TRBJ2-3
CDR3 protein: CASSPLFKPSQDTQYF
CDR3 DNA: TGTGCCAGCTCACCACTTTTCAAGCCCTCCCAAGATACGCAGTATTTT

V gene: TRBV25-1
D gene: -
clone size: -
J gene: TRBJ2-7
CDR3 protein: CASRPPGDLDEQYF
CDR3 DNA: TGTGCCAGCAGACCACCAGGGGATCTGGACGAGCAGTACTTC

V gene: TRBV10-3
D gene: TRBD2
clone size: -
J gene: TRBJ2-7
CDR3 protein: CAISEPPGLAGVIPYEQYF
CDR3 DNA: TGTGCCATCAGTGAACCACCGGGACTAGCGGGAGTTATCCCCTACGAGCAGTACTTC

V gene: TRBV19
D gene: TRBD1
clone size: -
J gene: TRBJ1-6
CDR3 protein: CASSMWTGDNSPLHF
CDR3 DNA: TGTGCCAGTAGTATGTGGACAGGGGACAATTCACCCCTCCACTTT

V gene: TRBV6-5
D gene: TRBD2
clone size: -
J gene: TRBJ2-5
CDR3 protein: CASSYGGGPGETQYF
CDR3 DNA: TGTGCCAGCAGTTACGGGGGAGGGCCGGGGGAGACCCAGTACTTC

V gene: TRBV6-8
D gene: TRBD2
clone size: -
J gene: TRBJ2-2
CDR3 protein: CASREGLAGTPLLNTGELFF
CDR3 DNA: TGTGCCAGCAGGGAGGGACTAGCGGGGACACCATTACTCAACACCGGGGAGCTGTTTTTT

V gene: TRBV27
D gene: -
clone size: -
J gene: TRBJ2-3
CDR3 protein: CASSLGQSSTDTQYF
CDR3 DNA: TGTGCCAGCAGCTTAGGACAGAGTAGCACAGATACGCAGTATTTT

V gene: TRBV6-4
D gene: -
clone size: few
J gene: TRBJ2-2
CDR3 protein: CASSPSEGDTGELFF
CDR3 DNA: TGTGCCAGCTCCCCCTCCGAGGGGGACACCGGGGAGCTGTTTTTT

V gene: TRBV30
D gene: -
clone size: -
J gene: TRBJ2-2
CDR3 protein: CAWDRPNTGELFF
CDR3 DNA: TGTGCCTGGGACAGACCGAACACCGGGGAGCTGTTTTTT

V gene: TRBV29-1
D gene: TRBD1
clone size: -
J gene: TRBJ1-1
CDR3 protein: CSVDLGPGGISAFF
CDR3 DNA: TGCAGCGTTGATCTTGGGCCAGGGGGCATCTCGGCTTTCTTT

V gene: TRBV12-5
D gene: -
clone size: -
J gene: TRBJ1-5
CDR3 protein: CASGLDRVEPQHF
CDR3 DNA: TGTGCTAGTGGTTTGGACCGAGTAGAGCCCCAGCATTTT

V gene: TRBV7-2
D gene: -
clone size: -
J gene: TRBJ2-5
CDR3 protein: CASSLGTGLDQETQYF
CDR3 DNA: TGTGCCAGCAGCTTAGGTACGGGACTCGACCAAGAGACCCAGTACTTC

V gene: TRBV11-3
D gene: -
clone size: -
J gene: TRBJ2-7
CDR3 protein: CASSSLRIGQGEQYF
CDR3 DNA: TGTGCCAGCAGCTCCCTCAGGATCGGGCAGGGCGAGCAGTACTTC

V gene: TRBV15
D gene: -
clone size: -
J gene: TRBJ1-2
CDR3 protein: CATSRGEDLNGYTF
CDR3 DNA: TGTGCCACCAGCAGAGGAGAGGACTTAAATGGCTACACCTTC

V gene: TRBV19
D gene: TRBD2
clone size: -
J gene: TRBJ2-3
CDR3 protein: CASTSGWGTDTQYF
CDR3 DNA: TGTGCCAGTACTAGCGGATGGGGCACAGATACGCAGTATTTT

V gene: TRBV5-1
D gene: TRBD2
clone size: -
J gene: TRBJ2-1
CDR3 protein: CASSFTSGDNEQFF
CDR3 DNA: TGCGCCAGCAGCTTTACTAGCGGGGACAATGAGCAGTTCTTC

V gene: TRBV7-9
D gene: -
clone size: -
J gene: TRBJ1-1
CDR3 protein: CASSLPYPGTEAFF
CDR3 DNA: TGTGCCAGCAGCTTACCCTATCCAGGGACTGAAGCTTTCTTT

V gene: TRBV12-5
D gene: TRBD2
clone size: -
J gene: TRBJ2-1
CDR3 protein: CASGRGTSGYNEQFF
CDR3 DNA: TGTGCTAGTGGTCGGGGGACTAGCGGTTACAATGAGCAGTTCTTC

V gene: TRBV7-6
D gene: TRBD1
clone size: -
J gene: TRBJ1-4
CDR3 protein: CASSADSGTANEKLFF
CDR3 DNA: TGTGCCAGCAGCGCTGACTCGGGGACAGCTAATGAAAAACTGTTTTTT

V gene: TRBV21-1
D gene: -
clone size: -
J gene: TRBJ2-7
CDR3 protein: CASSKNSAEASYEQYF
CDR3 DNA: TGTGCCAGCAGCAAAAATTCCGCCGAGGCTTCCTACGAGCAGTACTTC

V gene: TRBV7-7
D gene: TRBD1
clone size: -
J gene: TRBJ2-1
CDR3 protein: CASSITAYRGHNEQFF
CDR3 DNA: TGTGCTAGCAGCATTACGGCATACAGGGGCCACAATGAGCAGTTCTTC

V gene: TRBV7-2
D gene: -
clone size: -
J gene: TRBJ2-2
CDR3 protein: CASSPRTGTGELFF
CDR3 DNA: TGTGCCAGCAGCCCCCGTACGGGAACCGGGGAGCTGTTTTTT

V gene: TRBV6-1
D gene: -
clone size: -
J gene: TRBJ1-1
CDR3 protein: CASSAGERTGVEAFF
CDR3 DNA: TGTGCCAGCAGTGCGGGGGAAAGAACGGGGGTAGAAGCTTTCTTT

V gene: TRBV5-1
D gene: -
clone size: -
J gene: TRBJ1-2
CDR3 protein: CASRWDSYGYTF
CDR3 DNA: TGCGCCAGCCGCTGGGACTCCTATGGCTACACCTTC

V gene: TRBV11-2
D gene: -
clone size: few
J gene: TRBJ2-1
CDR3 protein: CASSYITAGAGDEQFF
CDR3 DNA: TGTGCCAGCAGCTACATAACGGCGGGGGCCGGCGATGAGCAGTTCTTC

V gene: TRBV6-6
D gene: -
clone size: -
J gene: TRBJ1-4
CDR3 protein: CASTSQEGFWEKLFF
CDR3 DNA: TGTGCCAGCACCTCTCAGGAGGGTTTCTGGGAAAAACTGTTTTTT

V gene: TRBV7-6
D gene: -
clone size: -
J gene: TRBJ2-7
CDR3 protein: CASSLQGVLHEQYF
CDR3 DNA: TGTGCCAGCAGCCTCCAGGGTGTTTTACACGAGCAGTACTTC

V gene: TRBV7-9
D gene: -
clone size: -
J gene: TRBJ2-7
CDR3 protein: CASRGGGAPMEQYF
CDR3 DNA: TGTGCCAGCAGGGGTGGGGGCGCCCCTATGGAGCAGTACTTC

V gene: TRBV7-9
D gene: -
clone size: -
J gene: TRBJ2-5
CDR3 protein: CASSLGQYQETQYF
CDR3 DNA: TGTGCCAGCAGCCTCGGACAGTACCAAGAGACCCAGTACTTC

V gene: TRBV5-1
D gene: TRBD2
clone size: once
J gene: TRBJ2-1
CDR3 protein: CASSRRSSSGASSYNEQFF
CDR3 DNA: TGCGCCAGCAGCCGCAGATCTTCTAGCGGGGCCAGCTCCTACAATGAGCAGTTCTTC

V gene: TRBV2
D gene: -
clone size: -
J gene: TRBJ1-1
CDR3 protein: CASSEEGIPVVGEAFF
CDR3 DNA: TGTGCCAGCAGTGAAGAGGGGATACCTGTCGTAGGTGAAGCTTTCTTT

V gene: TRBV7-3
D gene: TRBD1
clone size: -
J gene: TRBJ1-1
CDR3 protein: CASSRTGGEAFF
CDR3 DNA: TGTGCCAGCAGTCGGACAGGGGGTGAAGCTTTCTTT

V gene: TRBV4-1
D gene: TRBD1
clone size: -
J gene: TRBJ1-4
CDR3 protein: CASSHGTGLNEKLFF
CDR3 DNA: TGCGCCAGCAGCCATGGGACAGGACTTAATGAAAAACTGTTTTTT

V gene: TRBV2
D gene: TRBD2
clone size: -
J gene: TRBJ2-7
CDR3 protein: CASNPPGRLLAGDEQYF
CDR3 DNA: TGTGCCAGCAACCCGCCAGGTCGTCTACTAGCGGGAGACGAGCAGTACTTC

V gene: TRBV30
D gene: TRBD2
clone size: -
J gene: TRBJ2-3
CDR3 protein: CAWSVMPSGTSDTQYF
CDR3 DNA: TGTGCCTGGAGTGTAATGCCTAGCGGGACCTCAGATACGCAGTATTTT

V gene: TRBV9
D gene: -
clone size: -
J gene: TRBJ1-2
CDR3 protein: CASSPRHTNYGYTF
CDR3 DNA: TGTGCCAGCAGCCCCCGACACACTAACTATGGCTACACCTTC

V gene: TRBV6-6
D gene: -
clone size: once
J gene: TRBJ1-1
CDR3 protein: CASSYATDTEAFF
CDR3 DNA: TGTGCCAGCAGTTACGCGACAGACACTGAAGCTTTCTTT

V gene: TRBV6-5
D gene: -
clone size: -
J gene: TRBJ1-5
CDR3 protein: CASGKDMISNQPQHF
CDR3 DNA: TGTGCCAGCGGAAAAGACATGATCAGCAATCAGCCCCAGCATTTT

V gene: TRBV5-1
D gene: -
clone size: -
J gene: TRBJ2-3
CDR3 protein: CASSQGADTQYF
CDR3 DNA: TGCGCCAGCAGCCAGGGTGCAGATACGCAGTATTTT

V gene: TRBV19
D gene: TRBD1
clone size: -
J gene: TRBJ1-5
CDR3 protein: CASTLVGAGGPNQPQHF
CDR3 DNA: TGTGCCAGTACCCTAGTTGGGGCAGGGGGGCCCAATCAGCCCCAGCATTTT

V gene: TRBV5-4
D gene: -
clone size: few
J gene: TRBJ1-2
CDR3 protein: CASSSTGGYTF
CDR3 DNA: TGTGCCAGCAGCAGTACAGGGGGCTACACCTTC

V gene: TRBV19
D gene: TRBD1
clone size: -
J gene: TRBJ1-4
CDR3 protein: CASIFRGLREKLFF
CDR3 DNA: TGTGCCAGTATTTTCAGGGGGCTACGGGAAAAACTGTTTTTT

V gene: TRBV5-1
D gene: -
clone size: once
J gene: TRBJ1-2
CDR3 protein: CASSLDRGGYTF
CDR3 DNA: TGCGCCAGCAGCTTGGATAGGGGAGGCTACACCTTC